The entry below describes one T cell receptor (beta chain). Sequenced by immunoSEQ multiplex PCR; TCRdb stores in-frame clones only, minus some. Of about 200,000 clones in the sample, roughly three quarters were seen once. This specimen comes from a study of cytotoxic CD8 clonotypes in ibrutinib-treated CLL. The CDR3 consists of 17 residues. CDR1 and CDR2 from the germline V gene are SGHRS and YFSETQ. V was clipped by 4 bases and J by 7 bases; unmatched bases: 17. This sample comprised PBMCs, obtained after 12 months of ibrutinib treatment. The sequence was collected from a human donor with chronic lymphocytic leukemia. This sequence joins TRBV5-1 and TRBJ2-7; TRBD2 matches at 10 bases. This CDR3 reads CASSRGGSGRARGEQYF. CDR3 sequence (DNA): TGCGCCAGCAGCCGAGGAGGGAGCGGGAGGGCCCGGGGTGAGCAGTACTTC.